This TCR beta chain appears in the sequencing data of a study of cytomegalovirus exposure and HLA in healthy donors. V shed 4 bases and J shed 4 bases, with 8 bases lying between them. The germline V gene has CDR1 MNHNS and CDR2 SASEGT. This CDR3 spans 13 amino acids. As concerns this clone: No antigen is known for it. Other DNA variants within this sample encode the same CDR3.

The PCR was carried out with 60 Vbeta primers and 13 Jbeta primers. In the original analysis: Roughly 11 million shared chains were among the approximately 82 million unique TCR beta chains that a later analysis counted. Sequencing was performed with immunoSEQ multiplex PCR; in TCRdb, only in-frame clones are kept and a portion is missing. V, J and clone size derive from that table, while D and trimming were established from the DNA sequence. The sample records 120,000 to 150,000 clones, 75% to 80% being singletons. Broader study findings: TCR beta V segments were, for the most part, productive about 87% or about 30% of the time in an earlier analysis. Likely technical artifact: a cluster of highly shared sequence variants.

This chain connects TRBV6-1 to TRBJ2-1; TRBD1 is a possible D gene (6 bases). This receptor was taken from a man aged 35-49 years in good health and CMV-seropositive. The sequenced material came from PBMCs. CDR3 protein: CASSATGYNEQFF. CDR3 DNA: TGTGCCAGCAGTGCGACAGGATACAATGAGCAGTTCTTC.